This T cell receptor (beta chain) was found in a study of radiotherapy plus CTLA-4 blockade in lung cancer. V was pared by 4 bases and J by 7 bases, with 7 bases of the junction left unmatched. Germline V lookup: CDR1 SGHRS, CDR2 YFSETQ. The CDR3 extends over 15 amino acids. Assay used: immunoSEQ multiplex PCR; TCRdb lists only in-frame clones, some missing. The data contain 89,000 or so clones, around four fifths of them seen just once; the ten biggest clones take up around 3%. Material: peripheral blood, obtained from a patient treated with radiotherapy plus ipilimumab. The chain combines TRBV5-1 with TRBJ2-7; 14 bases agree with TRBD2. The TCR sequence derives from a human donor with non-small cell lung cancer who had a partial response to radiotherapy plus ipilimumab. The CDR3 sequence: CASSLGTSGSVEQYF. CDR3 DNA: TGCGCCAGCAGCCTAGGGACTAGCGGGAGTGTGGAGCAGTACTTC. The full variable domain, its missing parts supplied by reference TRBV5-1 and TRBJ2-7, is KAGVTQTPRYLIKTRGQQVTLSCSPISGHRSVSWYQQTPGQGLQFLFEYFSETQRNKGNFPGRFSGRQFSNSRSEMNVSTLELGDSALYLCASSLGTSGSVEQYFGPGTRLTVT.